A single sample gave rise to the 9 T cell receptor beta chains below, sequenced in a study of identical twins. TCRdb itself ran the 5' RACE reads through MiXCR, one entry per CDR3 protein. The table lists about 530,000 distinct CDR3 sequences, more than 20% of them singletons. These data are also associated with another study on yellow fever vaccine responses in identical twins.

The sequenced sample was CD4+ T cells sorted from blood. These receptors came from a woman aged 18-30 years in good health.

The chain joins TRBV20-1 to TRBJ2-1; maybe TRBD1 (6 bases). CDR1 and CDR2 from the germline V gene are DFQATT and SNEGSKA (reference sequence). V was clipped by 0 bases and J by 0 bases, with 12 bases between them. This CDR3 is 16 amino acids long. CDR3 in amino acids: CSARDLTGSSYNEQFF. CDR3 sequence (DNA): TGCAGTGCTAGAGATCTTACAGGGAGCTCCTACAATGAGCAGTTCTTC.

This clonotype was seen only a few times. The rearrangement uses TRBV11-1 and TRBJ2-3; 15 bases line up with TRBD2. With V trimmed by 5 bases and J by 2 bases, 14 bases remained unmatched. The CDR3 is 20 residues long. From germline, CDR1 is SGHAT and CDR2 FQDESV (reference sequence). Here the CDR3 DNA reads TGTGCCAGCAGCCTCGGGACTAGCGGGGGGCCCTACGCCCACACAGATACGCAGTATTTT. Translated, it gives CASSLGTSGGPYAHTDTQYF.

This chain uses TRBV7-3 with TRBJ2-6, with D perhaps being TRBD1 or TRBD2 (5 bases each). Per germline, CDR1 SGHTA and CDR2 FQGTGA. This CDR3 has 15 amino acids. The V end lost 6 bases, the J end lost 4 bases, and 13 bases lay between the germline ends. CDR3 nucleotides: TGTGCCAGCAGGGCAGGGAGTGGCGGGGCCAACGTCCTGACTTTC. Translating it yields CASRAGSGGANVLTF.

The gene calls are TRBV6-1 and TRBJ1-5; 9 nucleotides agree with TRBD1. The CDR3 length is 16 residues. Germline assignment: CDR1 MNHNS and CDR2 SASEGT. After removal of 6 bases from V and 4 bases from J, the junction contained 10 bases not matched to a gene. The CDR3 protein is CASSLGQGDSNQPQHF. The CDR3 coding sequence is TGTGCCAGCAGCCTGGGACAGGGTGATTCGAATCAGCCCCAGCATTTT.

This clonotype was seen more than once but under ten times. CDR3 sequence reads: CASRRLAGANEQFF. The CDR3 DNA reads as TGTGCCAGCAGACGACTAGCGGGAGCCAATGAGCAGTTCTTC. This chain links TRBV12-3 or TRBV12-4 with TRBJ2-1; 12 bases fit TRBD2. Unmatched junction bases numbered 3, after V lost 6 bases and J lost 6 bases. The CDR3 consists of 14 residues.

The sample holds many counts of this clonotype. This chain joins TRBV12-3 or TRBV12-4 and TRBJ2-7; the D is unclear. The V end lost 3 bases, the J end lost 0 bases, and 6 bases lay between the germline ends. The CDR3 runs 13 residues. The CDR3 DNA reads TGTGCCAGCAGTTTGGCGAGCTCCTACGAGCAGTACTTC. As protein: CASSLASSYEQYF.

This clonotype has a handful of counts. This chain links TRBV5-1 with TRBJ2-1, with no clear D. From germline, CDR1 is SGHRS and CDR2 YFSETQ. V was cut by 6 bases and J by 0 bases, with 7 bases left in between. There are 13 residues in the CDR3. The CDR3 region is CASTPGSYNEQFF. Here the CDR3 DNA reads TGCGCCAGCACCCCGGGCTCCTACAATGAGCAGTTCTTC.

This clonotype was picked up one time. The CDR3 region is CASILSGTSGSYEQYF. Written as DNA, the CDR3 is TGTGCCAGCATTCTCAGCGGGACTAGCGGCTCCTACGAGCAGTACTTC. The genes are TRBV28 and TRBJ2-7; 11 positions match TRBD2. Germline trimming cut 7 bases from V and 0 bases from J; bases unmatched to any gene: 8. The CDR3 has 16 amino acids. Looked up from germline, CDR1 is MDHEN and CDR2 is SYDVKM.

This chain joins TRBV7-8 and TRBJ2-1; the match to TRBD2 covers 10 bases. The V gene's germline CDR1 is SGHVS and CDR2 FQNEAQ. After removal of 6 bases from V and 6 bases from J, the junction contained 11 bases not matched to a gene. The CDR3 is 16 amino acids. The CDR3: CASRERGGLSGNEQFF. The CDR3 DNA follows: TGTGCCAGCAGAGAGCGGGGGGGCTTGTCAGGCAATGAGCAGTTCTTC.